The subject of this entry is one T cell receptor (beta chain). What it binds is not known. The CDR3 is 15 residues long. V was trimmed by 0 bases and J by 3 bases, leaving 12 bases between them. Germline CDR1 and CDR2: LGHNA and YNFKEQ. Sequencing used immunoSEQ multiplex PCR; TCRdb keeps in-frame clones, though not all of them. Here the sample spans roughly 100,000 clones, roughly 86% being singletons. This specimen belongs to a study of T cell responses to AZD1222 COVID-19 vaccine. Study-wide points: Regions 160-218 and 743-854 dominated among vaccine-associated CD4 TCRs spanning spike. Researchers took repertoire samples only after the peak T cell response had come. Mostly white British, mostly female donors; authors suggested clonal diversity may be underestimated.

This specimen consisted of peripheral blood, obtained 28 days after the second AZD1222 dose. The TCR was taken from an adult who received the AZD1222 COVID-19 vaccine. This sequence joins TRBV4-2 and TRBJ2-7, with a weak D call TRBD1 (6 bases). CDR3 sequence: CASSQDWGRGYEQYF. For the CDR3, the DNA is TGTGCCAGCAGCCAAGACTGGGGCAGGGGCTACGAGCAGTACTTC.